The 7 T cell receptor beta chains presented below share a single source sample, sequenced in a study of blood T cell repertoires in COVID-19. TCRdb's copy holds only in-frame clones and misses some; the assay was immunoSEQ multiplex PCR. The table lists about 120,000 clones, 90% of them singletons. Sample: peripheral blood. The receptors derive from a human donor with active COVID-19. The donor label of this sample is uncertain.

The rearrangement links TRBV10-3 to TRBJ2-6, with TRBD1 matching over 11 bases. This CDR3 has 16 amino acids. V shed 10 bases and J 0 bases; nucleotides not matched to a gene: 5. Looked up from germline, CDR1 is ENHRY and CDR2 is SYGVKD. CDR3 loop: CATTGTGGSGANVLTF. The CDR3 DNA reads TGTGCCACCACCGGGACAGGGGGCTCTGGGGCCAACGTCCTGACTTTC.

This sequence joins TRBV15 and TRBJ2-3; 7 bases line up with TRBD1. CDR3 length: 19 residues. V trimming: 0 bases; J trimming: 0 bases; junction bases outside the gene matches: 12. Germline V gene lookup returns CDR1 LNHNV and CDR2 YYDKDF (reference sequence). The CDR3 nucleotides read TGTGCCACCAGCAGAGACTTCCCCCGAGGGGGCGAAAGCACAGATACGCAGTATTTT. It is translated as CATSRDFPRGGESTDTQYF.

The chain recombines TRBV20-1 with TRBJ2-5; 10 bases line up with TRBD2. The CDR3 is 15 residues long. Germline V gene lookup returns CDR1 DFQATT and CDR2 SNEGSKA (reference sequence). The V gene end was trimmed by 3 bases and the J gene end by 3 bases; junction bases not matched to a gene: 7. The CDR3 spells CSASPSGGFEETQYF. The CDR3 DNA sequence: TGCAGTGCTAGTCCTAGCGGGGGTTTCGAAGAGACCCAGTACTTC.

The sample holds one count of this clone. The chain combines TRBV7-2 with TRBJ1-2; TRBD1 aligns across 10 bases. The CDR3 is made up of 15 amino acids. Germline V lookup: CDR1 SGHTA, CDR2 FQGNSA. The V and J ends lost 5 bases and 6 bases, in that order; junction bases with no gene match: 9. CDR3 nucleotides: TGTGCCAGCAGCCCGAGACAGGGGGCGGGTGATGGCTACACCTTC. Its translation: CASSPRQGAGDGYTF.

CDR3 in DNA: TGTGCCAGCAGTTATCCGGGACAAGTTAGCAATCAGCCCCAGCATTTT. It translates to CASSYPGQVSNQPQHF. The chain employs TRBV6-2 or TRBV6-3 and TRBJ1-5, with D maybe TRBD1 (6 bases). CDR1 and CDR2 from the germline V gene are MNHEY and SVGEGT. Between the trimmed V and J ends, which lost 3 bases and 0 bases, there was a span of 12 bases. The CDR3 sequence is 16 residues long.

This chain connects TRBV7-2 to TRBJ1-2, with 8 bases fitting TRBD1. The trim removed 5 bases at V and 7 bases at J, leaving 6 bases unmatched. The CDR3 contains 13 residues. CDR1 is SGHTA and CDR2 is FQGNSA in the germline V gene. The DNA of the CDR3 is TGTGCCAGCAGCACCGGACAGGGAGGTGGCTACACCTTC. This encodes CASSTGQGGGYTF. Full variable domain (outside the CDR3, taken from reference TRBV7-2 and TRBJ1-2): GAGVSQSPSNKVTEKGKDVELRCDPISGHTALYWYRQSLGQGLEFLIYFQGNSAPDKSGLPSDRFSAERTGGSVSTLTIQRTQQEDSAVYLCASSTGQGGGYTFGSGTRLTVV.

The rearrangement joins TRBV7-8 to TRBJ2-7; possible D gene TRBD1, 5 bases. CDR1 is SGHVS and CDR2 is FQNEAQ in the germline V gene. V shed 0 bases and J shed 6 bases, with 6 bases lying between them. This CDR3 region has 12 residues. The CDR3 bases are TGTGCCAGCAGCTTAGCTAGGGGCGAGCAGTACTTC. Protein product: CASSLARGEQYF.